This T cell receptor beta chain was documented in a study of blood T cell repertoires in COVID-19. Study-wide context: Samples taken during acute and convalescent COVID-19 were collected in the United States, Italy and Spain. T cells, B-cell-depleted T cells, or PBMCs provided the cDNA or gDNA that served as material.

Seattle patients were enrolled while actively infected and followed longitudinally. Per the original data handling: Using reference gene primer amplification, nucleated cell counts were estimated. Method: immunoSEQ multiplex PCR; TCRdb's copy keeps in-frame clones and lacks some. V and J calls plus clone size are reproduced from that table; the DNA served to infer D and trimming. There are 350,000 to 500,000 clones in the sample; about 87% occur only once, and approximately 0.92% lies in the top ten. CDR1 is SEHNR and CDR2 is FQNEAQ in the germline V gene (reference sequence). V was pared by 1 base and J by 2 bases, with 12 bases between. This CDR3 has 17 residues.

The chain couples TRBV7-9 to TRBJ2-6; D not certain. What was sequenced was peripheral blood. The receptor's source is a man aged 18 to 29 with COVID-19, enrolled during active disease. The CDR3 sequence: CASSLVPRYPGANVLTF. The DNA of the CDR3 is TGTGCCAGCAGCTTAGTTCCGCGCTACCCTGGGGCCAACGTCCTGACTTTC.